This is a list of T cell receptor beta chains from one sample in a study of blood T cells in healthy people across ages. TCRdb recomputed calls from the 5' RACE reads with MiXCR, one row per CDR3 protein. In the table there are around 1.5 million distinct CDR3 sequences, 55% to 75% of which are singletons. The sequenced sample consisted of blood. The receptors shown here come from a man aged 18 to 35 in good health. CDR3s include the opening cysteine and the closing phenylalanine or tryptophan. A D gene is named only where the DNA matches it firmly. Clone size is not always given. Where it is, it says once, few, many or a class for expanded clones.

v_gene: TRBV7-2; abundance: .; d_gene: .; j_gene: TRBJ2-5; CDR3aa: CASSRLGLGNEQYF; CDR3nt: TGTGCCAGCAGCCGATTAGGGTTGGGGAATGAGCAGTACTTC
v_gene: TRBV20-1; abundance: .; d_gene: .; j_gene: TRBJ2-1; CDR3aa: CSARDRQRDNEQFF; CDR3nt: TGCAGTGCTAGAGATAGGCAGAGAGACAATGAGCAGTTCTTC
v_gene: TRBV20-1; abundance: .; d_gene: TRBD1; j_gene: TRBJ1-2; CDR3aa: CKLQGNYGYTF; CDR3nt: TGCAAACTACAGGGGAACTATGGCTACACCTTC
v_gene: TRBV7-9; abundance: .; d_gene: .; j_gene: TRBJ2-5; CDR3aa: CAGSQPGPRETQYF; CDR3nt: TGTGCCGGCAGCCAACCGGGCCCTAGGGAGACCCAGTACTTC
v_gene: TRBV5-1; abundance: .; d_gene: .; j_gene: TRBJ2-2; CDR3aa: CASSLFGNTGELFF; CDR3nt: TGCGCCAGCAGCTTGTTCGGTAACACCGGGGAGCTGTTTTTT
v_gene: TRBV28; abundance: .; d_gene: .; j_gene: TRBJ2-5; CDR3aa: CASSLQLLRETQYF; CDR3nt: TGTGCCAGCAGCTTACAGCTCTTGAGGGAGACCCAGTACTTC
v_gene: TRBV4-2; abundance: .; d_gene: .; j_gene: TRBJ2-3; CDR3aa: CASSQGSGGQDTQYF; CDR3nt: TGTGCCAGCAGCCAAGGTTCTGGGGGCCAAGATACGCAGTATTTT
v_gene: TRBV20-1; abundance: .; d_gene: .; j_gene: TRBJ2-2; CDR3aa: CSARDPRAGELFF; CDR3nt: TGCAGTGCTAGAGATCCCCGGGCCGGGGAGCTGTTTTTT
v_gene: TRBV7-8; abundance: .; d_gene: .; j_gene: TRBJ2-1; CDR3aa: CASSLVGEFNEQFF; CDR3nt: TGTGCCAGCAGCTTAGTGGGGGAATTCAATGAGCAGTTCTTC
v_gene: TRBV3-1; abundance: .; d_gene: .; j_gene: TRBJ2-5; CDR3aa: CASSQGPHLAETQYF; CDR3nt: TGTGCCAGCAGCCAGGGGCCTCATCTGGCGGAGACCCAGTACTTC
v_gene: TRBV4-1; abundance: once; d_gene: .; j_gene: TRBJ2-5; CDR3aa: CASSQPGQPYQETQYF; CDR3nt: TGCGCCAGCAGCCAACCTGGACAGCCGTACCAAGAGACCCAGTACTTC
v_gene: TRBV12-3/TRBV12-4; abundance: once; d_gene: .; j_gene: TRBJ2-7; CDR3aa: CASSFGGFESYEQYF; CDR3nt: TGTGCCAGCAGTTTCGGGGGATTTGAGTCCTACGAGCAGTACTTC
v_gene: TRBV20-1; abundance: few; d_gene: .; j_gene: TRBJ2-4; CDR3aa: CSAREGGVAKNIQYF; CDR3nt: TGCAGTGCTAGAGAGGGGGGAGTAGCCAAAAACATTCAGTACTTC
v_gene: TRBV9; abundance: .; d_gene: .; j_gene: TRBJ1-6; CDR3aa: CASSESKSSYNSPLHF; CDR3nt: TGTGCCAGCAGCGAAAGCAAGAGCTCCTATAATTCACCCCTCCACTTT
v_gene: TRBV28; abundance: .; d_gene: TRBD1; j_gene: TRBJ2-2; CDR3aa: CASSPTGASNTGELFF; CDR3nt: TGTGCCAGCAGTCCCACAGGGGCCTCGAACACCGGGGAGCTGTTTTTT
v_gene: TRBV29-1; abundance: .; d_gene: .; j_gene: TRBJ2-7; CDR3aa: CSVITDNYEQYF; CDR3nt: TGCAGCGTTATAACAGACAACTACGAGCAGTACTTC
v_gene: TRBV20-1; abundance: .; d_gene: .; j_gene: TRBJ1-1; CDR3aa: CSARRTVNTEAFF; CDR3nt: TGCAGTGCTAGAAGGACAGTGAACACTGAAGCTTTCTTT
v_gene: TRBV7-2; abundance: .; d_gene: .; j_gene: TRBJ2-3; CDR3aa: CASSLARGSRTDTQYF; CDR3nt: TGTGCCAGCAGCTTAGCGCGGGGCAGTCGCACAGATACGCAGTATTTT
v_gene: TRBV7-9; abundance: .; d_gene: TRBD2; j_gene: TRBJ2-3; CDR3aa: CASSLEVLAGGTSTDTQYF; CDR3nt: TGTGCCAGCAGCTTAGAAGTCCTAGCGGGGGGGACTAGCACAGATACGCAGTATTTT
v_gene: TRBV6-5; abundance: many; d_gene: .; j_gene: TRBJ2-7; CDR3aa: CASSYTSSYEQYF; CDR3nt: TGTGCCAGCAGTTACACTAGCTCCTACGAGCAGTACTTC
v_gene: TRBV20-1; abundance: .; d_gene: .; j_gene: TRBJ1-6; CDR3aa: CSARHLGYNSPLHF; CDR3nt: TGCAGTGCTCGACACCTCGGGTATAATTCACCCCTCCACTTT
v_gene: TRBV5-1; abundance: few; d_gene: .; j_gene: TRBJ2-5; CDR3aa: CASSLSSGVRETQYF; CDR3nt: TGCGCCAGCAGCTTGAGCTCGGGAGTTAGGGAGACCCAGTACTTC
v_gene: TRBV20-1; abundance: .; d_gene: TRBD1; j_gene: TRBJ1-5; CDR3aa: CSARSNGDRIDQPQHF; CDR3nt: TGCAGTGCTAGATCAAACGGGGACAGGATAGATCAGCCCCAGCATTTT
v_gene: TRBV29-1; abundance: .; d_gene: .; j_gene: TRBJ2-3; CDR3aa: CSVEDQEGGDTQYF; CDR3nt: TGCAGCGTTGAAGATCAGGAGGGCGGGGATACGCAGTATTTT
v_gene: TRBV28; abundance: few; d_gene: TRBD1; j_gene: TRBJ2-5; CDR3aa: CASSLGQGTVETQYF; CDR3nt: TGTGCCAGCAGTTTGGGACAGGGAACGGTAGAGACCCAGTACTTC
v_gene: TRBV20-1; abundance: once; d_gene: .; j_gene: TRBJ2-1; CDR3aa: CSRALLNPNEQFF; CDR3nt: TGCAGTCGAGCTCTCCTGAACCCCAATGAGCAGTTCTTC
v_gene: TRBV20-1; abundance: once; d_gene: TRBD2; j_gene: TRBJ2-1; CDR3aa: CSARDVRLAGEFDNEQFF; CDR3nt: TGCAGTGCTAGAGACGTAAGACTAGCGGGAGAGTTCGACAATGAGCAGTTCTTC
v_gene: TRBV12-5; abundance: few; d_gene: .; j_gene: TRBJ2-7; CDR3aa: CASGLPAKGIAYEQYF; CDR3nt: TGTGCTAGTGGTTTGCCCGCAAAAGGGATTGCATACGAGCAGTACTTC
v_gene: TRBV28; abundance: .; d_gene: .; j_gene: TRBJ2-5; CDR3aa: CASSPIGGRVSYNEQYF; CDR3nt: TGTGCCAGCAGTCCGATAGGGGGGCGCGTCTCCTACAATGAGCAGTACTTC
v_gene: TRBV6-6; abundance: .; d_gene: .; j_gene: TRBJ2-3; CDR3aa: CASNGGPTDTQYF; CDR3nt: TGTGCCAGCAACGGGGGACCTACAGATACGCAGTATTTT
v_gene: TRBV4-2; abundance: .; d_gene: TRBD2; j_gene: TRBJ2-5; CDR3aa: CASSLLAGRGETQYF; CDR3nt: TGTGCCAGCAGCCTTCTAGCGGGAAGGGGGGAGACCCAGTACTTC
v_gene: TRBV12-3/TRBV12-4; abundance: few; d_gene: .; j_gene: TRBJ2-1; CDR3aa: CATRESYNEQFF; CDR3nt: TGTGCCACACGGGAGTCCTACAATGAGCAGTTCTTC
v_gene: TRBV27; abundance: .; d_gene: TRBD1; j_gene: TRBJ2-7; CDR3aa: CASSLDPNRQGSYEQYF; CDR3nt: TGTGCCAGCAGTTTGGACCCCAACCGACAGGGGAGTTACGAGCAGTACTTC
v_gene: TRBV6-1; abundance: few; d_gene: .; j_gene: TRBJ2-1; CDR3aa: CASKILNVWNEQFF; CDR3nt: TGTGCCAGCAAGATACTGAATGTATGGAATGAGCAGTTCTTC
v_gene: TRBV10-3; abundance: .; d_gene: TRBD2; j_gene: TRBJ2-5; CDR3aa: CAISESIGGSDETQYF; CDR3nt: TGTGCCATCAGTGAGTCGATCGGCGGGAGCGATGAGACCCAGTACTTC
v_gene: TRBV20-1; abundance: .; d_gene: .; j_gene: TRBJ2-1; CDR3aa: CSAIAEDEQFF; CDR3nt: TGCAGTGCGATAGCGGAGGATGAGCAGTTCTTC
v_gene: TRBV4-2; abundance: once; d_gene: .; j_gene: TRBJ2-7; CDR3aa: CASSQDHGSGSYEQYF; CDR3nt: TGTGCCAGCAGCCAAGATCACGGTAGCGGATCCTACGAGCAGTACTTC
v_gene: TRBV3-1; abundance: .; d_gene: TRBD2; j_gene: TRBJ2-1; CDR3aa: CASSQERSGRTYNEQFF; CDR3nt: TGTGCCAGCAGCCAAGAACGTAGCGGGAGAACCTACAATGAGCAGTTCTTC
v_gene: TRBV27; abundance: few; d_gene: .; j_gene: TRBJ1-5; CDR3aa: CASTSSVVPQHF; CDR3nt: TGTGCCAGCACCTCTTCCGTTGTGCCCCAGCATTTT
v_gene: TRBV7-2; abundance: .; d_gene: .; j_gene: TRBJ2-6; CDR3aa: CASSLATSGASGANVLTF; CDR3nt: TGTGCCAGCAGCTTAGCGACTAGTGGGGCGTCTGGGGCCAACGTCCTGACTTTC
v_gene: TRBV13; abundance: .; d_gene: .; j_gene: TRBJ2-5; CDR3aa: CASSHLLQVPPWTQYF; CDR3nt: TGTGCCAGCAGTCATCTTTTACAGGTGCCCCCCTGGACCCAGTACTTC
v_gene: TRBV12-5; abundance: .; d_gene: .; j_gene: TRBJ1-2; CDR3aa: CASGLVGVWQRNYGYTF; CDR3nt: TGTGCTAGTGGTTTGGTCGGGGTTTGGCAGCGAAACTATGGCTACACCTTC
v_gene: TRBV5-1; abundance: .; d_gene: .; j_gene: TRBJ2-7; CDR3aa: CASSFDSSPSYEQYF; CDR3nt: TGCGCCAGCAGCTTCGACAGTTCCCCCTCCTACGAGCAGTACTTC
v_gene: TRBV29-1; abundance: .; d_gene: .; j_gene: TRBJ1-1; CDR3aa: CSVPQGVNTEAFF; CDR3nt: TGCAGCGTTCCACAGGGCGTGAACACTGAAGCTTTCTTT
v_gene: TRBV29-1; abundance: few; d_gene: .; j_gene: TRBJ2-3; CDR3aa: CSVPWGVADTQYF; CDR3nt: TGCAGCGTCCCTTGGGGCGTCGCAGATACGCAGTATTTT
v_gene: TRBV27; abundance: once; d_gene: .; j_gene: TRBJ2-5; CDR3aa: CASSLGGRTSETQYF; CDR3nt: TGTGCCAGCAGCCTCGGCGGACGGACTTCGGAGACCCAGTACTTC
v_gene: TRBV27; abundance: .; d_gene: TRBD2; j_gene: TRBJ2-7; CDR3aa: CASSLRTSGLYEQYF; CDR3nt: TGTGCCAGCAGTTTAAGGACTAGCGGGTTATACGAGCAGTACTTC
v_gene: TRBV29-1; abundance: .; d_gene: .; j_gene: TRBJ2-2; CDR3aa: CSVEGVGPGELFF; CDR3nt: TGCAGCGTTGAAGGCGTAGGGCCCGGGGAGCTGTTTTTT
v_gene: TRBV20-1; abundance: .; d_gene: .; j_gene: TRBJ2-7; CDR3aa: CSARATVSYEQYF; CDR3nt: TGCAGTGCTAGGGCGACAGTCTCCTATGAGCAGTACTTC
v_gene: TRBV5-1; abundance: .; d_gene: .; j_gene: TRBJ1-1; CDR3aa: CASRSVSEAFF; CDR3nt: TGCGCCAGCAGGAGTGTTTCTGAAGCTTTCTTT
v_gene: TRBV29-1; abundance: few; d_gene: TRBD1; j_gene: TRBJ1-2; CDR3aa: CSVDWTGKNYTF; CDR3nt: TGCAGCGTGGACTGGACAGGGAAAAACTACACCTTC